Below are 21 T cell receptor beta chains sequenced from a single sample in a study of blood T cell repertoires in COVID-19. This table comes from immunoSEQ multiplex PCR, and its TCRdb copy is limited to in-frame clones, with some not included. The sample lists about 260,000 clones, more than 70% occurring once. Material: peripheral blood. Receptors were obtained from a young woman with COVID-19, enrolled during active disease.

The rearrangement uses TRBV19 and TRBJ2-1; TRBD2 aligns across 10 bases. Germline V lookup: CDR1 LNHDA, CDR2 SQIVND (reference sequence). After removal of 6 bases from V and 14 bases from J, the junction contained 13 bases not matched to a gene. The CDR3 runs 14 residues. CDR3 protein: CASRVGTSEQSEFF. The CDR3 DNA follows: TGTGCCAGTAGGGTCGGGACTAGCGAGCAAAGTGAGTTCTTC.

This clone was recorded a few times. This chain links TRBV28 with TRBJ2-2; D remains ambiguous. This CDR3 is built from 14 residues. V was cut by 3 bases and J by 4 bases, with 9 bases left in between. Germline CDR1 and CDR2: MDHEN and SYDVKM. In DNA, the CDR3 is TGTGCCAGCAGTTTTTACAGAGCCACCGGGGAGCTGTTTTTT. It encodes CASSFYRATGELFF.

The chain uses TRBV27 and TRBJ1-1; D not certain. Germline CDR1 is MNHEY and CDR2 is SMNVEV (reference sequence). The CDR3 totals 15 residues. The V and J ends lost 3 bases and 1 base respectively, with 12 bases between them. The CDR3 coding sequence is TGTGCCAGCAGTTTCCTGCCAGTAGCGAACACTGAAGCTTTCTTT. Protein product: CASSFLPVANTEAFF.

This chain uses TRBV27 with TRBJ2-7; 13 bases line up with TRBD2. Germline V gene lookup returns CDR1 MNHEY and CDR2 SMNVEV (reference sequence). Losses at the gene ends were 1 base for V and 1 base for J; bases not matched to a gene: 7. The CDR3 is 18 residues long. The CDR3 loop is CASSLWGTSGTQSYEQYF. CDR3 coding DNA: TGTGCCAGCAGTTTATGGGGGACTAGCGGGACCCAGTCCTACGAGCAGTACTTC.

V and J are TRBV9 and TRBJ1-2; D ambiguous. The CDR3 extends over 13 amino acids. Germline CDR1 is SGDLS and CDR2 is YYNGEE. Trimming pared 0 bases from V and 8 bases from J, leaving 11 bases between. CDR3 protein: CASSVAEHGGYTF. The DNA of the CDR3 is TGTGCCAGCAGCGTAGCTGAGCACGGGGGCTACACCTTC.

This clone came up once. The chain carries TRBV19 and TRBJ1-5, with a possible D match to TRBD1 (5 bases). V was trimmed by 8 bases and J by 2 bases, leaving 22 bases between them. The CDR3 has 17 residues. The germline V gene has CDR1 LNHDA and CDR2 SQIVND (reference sequence). The DNA for the CDR3 is TGTGCCAGTTGTCCGGGACTGGGGACCTATTGCAATCAGCCCCAGCATTTT. Its protein is CASCPGLGTYCNQPQHF.

This rearrangement joins TRBV20-1 to TRBJ2-7; D remains ambiguous. Deletions cut 3 bases from V and 1 base from J, with 28 bases between. The CDR3 sequence is 19 residues long. CDR1 is DFQATT and CDR2 is SNEGSKA in the germline V gene (reference sequence). CDR3 region: CSASNTDLPNTARSYEQYF. The DNA of the CDR3 is TGCAGTGCTAGTAACACCGACCTACCTAACACTGCTAGGTCCTACGAGCAGTACTTC.

The gene calls are TRBV13 and TRBJ1-4; 7 bases align to TRBD1. J was trimmed by 4 bases and V by 3 bases; bases with no gene match: 5. This CDR3 has 15 residues. From germline, CDR1 is PRHDT and CDR2 FYEKMQ (reference sequence). CDR3 protein: CASSFRDSYNEKLFF. The CDR3 nucleotides are TGTGCCAGCAGCTTCAGGGACAGCTATAATGAAAAACTGTTTTTT.

This CDR3 reads CASSQDLTGFSGNTIYF. DNA of the CDR3: TGCGCCAGCAGCCAAGACCTAACAGGATTCTCTGGAAACACCATATATTTT. The chain carries TRBV4-3 and TRBJ1-3; TRBD1 is a possible D gene (5 bases). The CDR3 is 17 amino acids. V lost 0 bases and J lost 0, with 12 bases in between. Germline CDR1 and CDR2: LGHNA and YSLEER.

The chain recombines TRBV2 with TRBJ2-7, with 10 positions matching TRBD1. Germline V CDR1 and CDR2: SNHLY, FYNNEI. The trim removed 6 bases at V and 0 bases at J, leaving 8 bases unmatched. The CDR3 is made up of 16 amino acids. The DNA of the CDR3 is TGTGCCAGCAGCCGACAGGGGGCGGGAATCTCCTACGAGCAGTACTTC. Translated: CASSRQGAGISYEQYF.

The chain combines TRBV7-3 with TRBJ2-7; D gene unclear. This CDR3 has 15 amino acids. Germline V gene data show CDR1 as SGHTA and CDR2 as FQGTGA. V lost 4 bases and J lost 3, with 16 bases in between. The DNA of the CDR3 is TGTGCCAGCAGCTCCCCAAGGATACAGAGCTACGAGCAGTACTTC. Translation: CASSSPRIQSYEQYF. Supplemented by reference TRBV7-3 and TRBJ2-7, the full variable domain reads GAGVSQTPSNKVTEKGKYVELRCDPISGHTALYWYRQSLGQGPEFLIYFQGTGAADDSGLPNDRFFAVRPEGSVSTLKIQRTERGDSAVYLCASSSPRIQSYEQYFGPGTRLTVT.

The chain employs TRBV5-3 and TRBJ2-1, with 9 bases aligning to TRBD2. TRBV5-3 is reported as an ORF; its role is uncertain. This CDR3 is 19 amino acids long. Germline trimming cut 5 bases from V and 0 bases from J; bases unmatched to any gene: 15. For the CDR3, the DNA is TGTGCCAGAAGTCCTCGGGTAGCGGGAGCTTCAAGCTCCTACAATGAGCAGTTCTTC. It translates to CARSPRVAGASSSYNEQFF.

This chain uses TRBV5-1 with TRBJ2-7; D not certain. Germline V CDR1 and CDR2: SGHRS, YFSETQ. Between the trimmed V and J ends, which lost 0 bases and 0 bases, there was a span of 10 bases. This CDR3 is built from 15 residues. The CDR3 here is CASSLGGLSSYEQYF. The CDR3 DNA reads TGCGCCAGCAGCTTGGGCGGATTGAGCTCCTACGAGCAGTACTTC.

This clone occurred once. CDR3 sequence (DNA): TGTGCCAGCAGTTTAAGGGACACCCAAGAGACCCAGTACTTC. It encodes CASSLRDTQETQYF. The chain has TRBV28 and TRBJ2-5; D is possibly TRBD1 (6 bases). From germline, CDR1 is MDHEN and CDR2 SYDVKM. The ends were cut back, 2 bases at V and 1 base at J, with 8 bases in the middle. There are 14 residues in the CDR3.

This clone was observed a single time. This chain links TRBV11-3 with TRBJ2-1; 8 nucleotides agree with TRBD1. With V trimmed by 1 base and J by 12 bases, 2 bases remained unmatched. From germline, CDR1 is SGHNT and CDR2 YENEEA. The CDR3 totals 12 residues. The DNA of the CDR3 is TGTGCCAGCAGCTTAGTCAGGGGGCGGCAGTTCTTC. It encodes CASSLVRGRQFF.

This chain links TRBV10-1 with TRBJ2-7; maybe TRBD1 (5 bases). The germline V gene has CDR1 WNHNN and CDR2 SYGVQD (reference sequence). CDR3 length: 14 amino acids. Trimming left V 5 bases short and J 2 bases short, with 13 bases between. CDR3 protein: CASSKQVTPYEQYF. The CDR3 nucleotides are TGCGCCAGCAGTAAACAGGTAACCCCCTACGAGCAGTACTTC.

A single count supports this clone. The chain has TRBV12-3 or TRBV12-4 and TRBJ2-1; the D gene is possibly TRBD1 (6 bases). CDR3 length: 13 residues. The V end was cut by 5 bases, the J end by 4 bases, with 9 bases between. Written as DNA, the CDR3 is TGTGCCAGCAGTACACAGGGATACAATGAGCAGTTCTTC. Its protein is CASSTQGYNEQFF.

This clone was counted once. Additional DNA sequences in this sample encode the identical CDR3. CDR3 loop: CASSQDRGSSYEQYF. The CDR3 DNA reads as TGCGCCAGCAGCCAAGACAGGGGGTCCTCCTACGAGCAGTACTTC. The rearrangement joins TRBV4-3 to TRBJ2-7; TRBD1 agrees at 7 bases. The length of the CDR3 is 15 residues. Germline V CDR1 and CDR2: LGHNA, YSLEER. V dropped 0 bases and J dropped 0; count of bases not matched to a gene: 2.

The V call is TRBV15, the J call TRBJ2-7, with D unclear. Deletions cut 0 bases from V and 3 bases from J, with 15 bases between. There are 16 residues in the CDR3. Germline CDR1 and CDR2: LNHNV and YYDKDF (reference sequence). CDR3 sequence (DNA): TGTGCCACCAGCAGAGATCAACGAGCTGCCCTCTACGAGCAGTACTTC. Protein sequence: CATSRDQRAALYEQYF.

The chain joins TRBV15 to TRBJ1-5; D is perhaps TRBD1 (5 bases). The CDR3 is 16 residues long. V was pared by 8 bases and J by 4 bases, with 21 bases between. CDR1 LNHNV and CDR2 YYDKDF come from the germline V gene (reference sequence). The CDR3 spells CATRERGGGFNQPQHF. In DNA, the CDR3 is TGTGCCACCCGCGAAAGGGGTGGAGGGTTTAATCAGCCCCAGCATTTT.

Points on this clone: The sample has other DNA sequences that encode this CDR3 too. CDR3 amino acids: CASSPGQGNQPQHF. CDR3 DNA sequence: TGCGCCAGCAGCCCCGGACAGGGCAATCAGCCCCAGCATTTT. The rearrangement uses TRBV5-1 and TRBJ1-5; 7 bases line up with TRBD1. CDR3 length equals 14 residues. CDR1 is SGHRS and CDR2 is YFSETQ in the germline V gene. V shed 4 bases, J shed 2 bases, and the junction held 3 bases outside the gene matches.